The entry below gives a single TCR beta chain sequence along with its context. With 0 bases removed from V and 0 bases from J, the gap between germline ends came to 8 bases. Germline CDR1 and CDR2: ENHRY and SYGVKD. The CDR3 sequence is 15 residues long. The sample originates from a study of blood T cell repertoires in COVID-19. Study-level information: Sites in the United States, Italy and Spain provided acute and convalescent COVID-19 samples. PBMCs, B-cell-depleted T cells, or T cells were the source of the cDNA or gDNA that made up the material.

The authors' processing: Reference gene primer amplification gave nucleated cell count estimates. Method: immunoSEQ multiplex PCR; TCRdb's copy keeps in-frame clones and lacks some. That table furnishes V, J and clone size, whereas the DNA furnished D and trimming. The sample consists of about 60,000 clones, roughly 84% of them appearing once. The origin of this receptor is a man aged 70-80 years with active COVID-19. Sequenced sample: peripheral blood. The chain uses TRBV10-3 and TRBJ1-2; D not certain. The CDR3 spells CAISESKTTNYGYTF. In DNA form, the CDR3 reads TGTGCCATCAGTGAGTCGAAGACTACTAACTATGGCTACACCTTC.